The TCR beta chain described here comes from a study of T cell responses to AZD1222 COVID-19 vaccine. Study-level results: In the spike-specific TCR repertoire, nearly half reportedly target unmutated variant regions.

To note about this clone: No antigen is known for it.

Measured with immunoSEQ multiplex PCR; TCRdb has only the in-frame clones, and not every one. Found here are about 190,000 clones, roughly 93% of them singletons; the top ten hold 7% to 9.5%. In germline, CDR1 is MDHEN, CDR2 SYDVKM. V trimming: 8 bases; J trimming: 1 base; junction bases outside the gene matches: 3. The CDR3 totals 13 residues. This clonotype was obtained from an adult in good health. The chain couples TRBV28 to TRBJ2-3, with 7 positions matching TRBD2. The material sequenced was peripheral blood, taken on day 0 of AZD1222 vaccination. The CDR3 nucleotides read TGTGCCAGCTCTAGCGGAGGCACAGATACGCAGTATTTT. Amino acids: CASSSGGTDTQYF.